The clone carrying this T cell receptor (beta chain) was observed a single time. The antigen remains unidentified. Sequencing used immunoSEQ multiplex PCR; TCRdb keeps in-frame clones, though not all of them. The sample yields 130,000 or so clones, approximately 90% seen once. This sample stems from a study of T cell responses to AZD1222 COVID-19 vaccine. Findings of the study overall: The span of vaccine-associated CD4 TCRs extended across spike, with dominance at 160-218 and 743-854. Reports indicate that nearly half of spike-specific TCRs are directed at unmutated variant regions. No repertoire was sampled before or during the peak T cell response, only after it. Only a handful of AZD1222 recipients, about six in all, had baseline seropositivity.

Germline V gene data show CDR1 as DFQATT and CDR2 as SNEGSKA (reference sequence). The CDR3 is 14 residues long. After removal of 3 bases from V and 7 bases from J, the junction contained 9 bases not matched to a gene. This receptor was obtained from an adult in good health. The specimen was peripheral blood, collected on day 0 of MenACWY control vaccination. The chain carries TRBV20-1 and TRBJ2-1; 7 bases map to TRBD2. CDR3 amino acids: CSASRTSFGNEQFF. The CDR3 region has the DNA TGCAGTGCTAGTAGGACTAGTTTTGGAAATGAGCAGTTCTTC.